This entry lists 6 T cell receptor beta chains sequenced from one sample in a study of Ad26.COV2.S vaccination and SARS-CoV-2 variants. Treatment of the sample: roughly 19 received Ad26.COV2.S at low or high dose, single or two shots; 5 received placebo; per-sample allocation not given. Sampling was performed 63 days after the first vaccine or placebo injection. Assay: immunoSEQ multiplex PCR; the TCRdb copy retains only in-frame clones and omits some. Of about 390,000 clones in the sample, roughly nine tenths were seen once. This sample comprised peripheral blood, obtained in a trial of Ad26.COV2.S vaccine versus placebo. The receptors here all came from a person aged 18-60 years who received the Ad26.COV2.S COVID-19 vaccine or a placebo.

The rearrangement joins TRBV4-2 to TRBJ1-2, with D perhaps TRBD1 (6 bases). This CDR3 comprises 15 residues. Germline assignment: CDR1 LGHNA and CDR2 YNFKEQ. V was cut by 0 bases and J by 7 bases, with 15 bases left in between. The CDR3 DNA follows: TGTGCCAGCAGCCAAGATTATGCAGGGGAGGGTGGCTACACCTTC. It is translated as CASSQDYAGEGGYTF.

The genes are TRBV4-3 and TRBJ1-1, with no clear D. V was clipped by 2 bases and J by 7 bases, with 14 bases between them. Germline V gene sequence: CDR1 LGHNA, CDR2 YSLEER. CDR3 length: 14 residues. CDR3 coding DNA: TGCGCCAGCAGCCAATCTCTTCAGGCCCTTGAAGCTTTCTTT. Amino acids: CASSQSLQALEAFF.

This clone was counted only a few times. V usage is TRBV5-6 and J usage is TRBJ1-6; TRBD1 agrees at 9 bases. The trim removed 4 bases at V and 7 bases at J, leaving 6 bases unmatched. CDR1 is SGHDT, CDR2 YYEEEE, per germline. The CDR3 length is 15 residues. The CDR3 protein is CASSRQGGLNSPLHF. Here the CDR3 DNA reads TGTGCCAGCAGCAGACAGGGGGGGTTGAATTCACCCCTCCACTTT. The whole variable domain, remainder taken from reference TRBV5-6 and TRBJ1-6, is DAGVTQSPTHLIKTRGQQVTLRCSPKSGHDTVSWYQQALGQGPQFIFQYYEEEERQRGNFPDRFSGHQFPNYSSELNVNALLLGDSALYLCASSRQGGLNSPLHFGNGTRLTVT.

The chain uses TRBV18 and TRBJ2-2; TRBD1 agrees at 7 bases. Germline-derived CDR1 and CDR2 are KGHSH and LQKENI. This CDR3 region has 14 residues. J gave up 0 bases and V 8 bases, and 3 bases lay outside the gene matches. CDR3 in DNA: TGTGCCAGCAAGGGGACAGCGAACACCGGGGAGCTGTTTTTT. This sequence encodes CASKGTANTGELFF.

This chain uses TRBV7-8 with TRBJ2-1; TRBD2 matches at 14 bases. The CDR3 is 15 amino acids. V was pared by 5 bases and J by 8 bases, with 5 bases of the junction left unmatched. Germline values: CDR1 SGHVS, CDR2 FQNEAQ. The CDR3 spells CASSPRLAGGHEQFF. The CDR3 DNA reads TGTGCCAGCAGCCCCCGACTAGCGGGGGGGCATGAGCAGTTCTTC. The whole variable domain, filled in from reference TRBV7-8 and TRBJ2-1, reads GAGVSQSPRYKVAKRGQDVALRCDPISGHVSLFWYQQALGQGPEFLTYFQNEAQLDKSGLPSDRFFAERPEGSVSTLKIQRTQQEDSAVYLCASSPRLAGGHEQFFGPGTRLTVL.

This clone has only one observation. V is TRBV4-1 and J is TRBJ1-6, with 7 positions matching TRBD1. Germline CDR1 is MGHRA and CDR2 is YSYEKL. V lost 4 bases and J lost 4; bases outside the gene matches: 4. CDR3 length equals 15 residues. This chain's CDR3 is CASSPGTAYNSPLHF. The CDR3 DNA follows: TGCGCCAGCAGCCCCGGGACAGCATATAATTCACCCCTCCACTTT.